The text below deals with one TCR beta chain. Its matching antigen is unknown. This entry is derived from a study of vaccination effects on CD4 cells after COVID-19. TCRdb's table, derived via immunoSEQ multiplex PCR, lists solely in-frame clones and lacks some. This table holds more than 40,000 clones, 55% to 75% found once. General study results and limits: Few convalescent patients and no early post-infection timepoints were included in the study.

Trimming took off 2 bases at V and 0 bases at J, with 11 bases between the two ends. The CDR3 runs 17 residues. Germline V lookup: CDR1 MGHRA, CDR2 YSYEKL. Using viral peptide pools, the ViraFEST assay grew out antigen-specific CD4+ T cells prior to sequencing. Having been cultured for less than 12 days, the cells underwent CD4+ T cell isolation. Having tested negative for nucleocapsid antibodies, the vaccine recipients showed no prior SARS-CoV-2 infection. The chain has TRBV4-1 and TRBJ2-6; D unclear. The receptor comes from a human donor who received a COVID-19 vaccine. Sequencing was performed on CD4+ T cells from PBMCs cultured with HCoV-OC43 spike peptides, taken before COVID-19 vaccination. The sample's subset: HCoV-OC43 spike overlapping peptide pool stimulation. The CDR3 region has the DNA TGCGCCAGCAGCCAACTCCTGAGCCCCTCTGGGGCCAACGTCCTGACTTTC. Protein sequence: CASSQLLSPSGANVLTF.